A single sample gave rise to the 14 T cell receptor beta chains below, sequenced in a study of PD-1 blockade in classical Hodgkin lymphoma. The time point: newly diagnosed, previously untreated cHL patient sample. With magnetic negative selection, CD4+ T cells were purified from PBMCs that had been thawed. TCRdb's copy holds only in-frame clones and misses some; the assay was immunoSEQ multiplex PCR. Seen here are 20,000 to 30,000 clones, roughly nine tenths observed once, and the top ten hold about 0.54%. Sequenced sample: CD4+ T cells from blood. These receptors were taken from a human donor with classical Hodgkin lymphoma.

J is TRBJ2-7 and V is TRBV6-6, with 10 positions matching TRBD1. Germline lookup yields CDR1 MNHNY and CDR2 SVGAGI (reference sequence). CDR3 size: 14 residues. V dropped 6 bases and J dropped 4; count of bases not matched to a gene: 6. The CDR3 coding sequence is TGTGCCAGCAGCCAGGGACAGGGGTTGTACGAGCAGTACTTC. It specifies CASSQGQGLYEQYF.

The chain links TRBV5-1 to TRBJ2-5, with D possibly being TRBD1 (5 bases). Germline CDR1 is SGHRS and CDR2 is YFSETQ. The CDR3 contains 15 residues. V was trimmed by 1 base and J by 5 bases, leaving 15 bases between them. In DNA, the CDR3 is TGCGCCAGCAGCTTGATTATGGGGCCAGATGAGACCCAGTACTTC. Its translation: CASSLIMGPDETQYF.

The chain is built from TRBV18 and TRBJ1-4; no firm D call. The V end was cut by 2 bases, the J end by 7 bases, with 8 bases between. This CDR3 is built from 13 residues. The germline V gene encodes CDR1 KGHSH and CDR2 LQKENI. As DNA, the CDR3 is TGTGCCAGCTCACCAGGGGTGGTTGAAAAACTGTTTTTT. Amino acids: CASSPGVVEKLFF.

The chain combines TRBV4-3 with TRBJ2-1, with 9 bases fitting TRBD2. The CDR3 sequence is 18 residues long. J lost 0 bases, V lost 2 bases, and 8 bases had no gene match. Germline lookup yields CDR1 LGHNA and CDR2 YSLEER. The CDR3 loop is CASSQQSLAGDSYNEQFF. As DNA, the CDR3 is TGCGCCAGCAGCCAACAATCCTTAGCGGGGGACTCCTACAATGAGCAGTTCTTC.

The chain has TRBV11-2 and TRBJ2-7; either TRBD1 or TRBD2 may supply D (5 bases each). This CDR3 comprises 14 residues. Deletions cut 6 bases from V and 5 bases from J, with 17 bases between. CDR1 SGHAT and CDR2 FQNNGV come from the germline V gene. The CDR3: CASSGGRELNEQYF. The CDR3 bases are TGTGCCAGCAGTGGTGGCAGGGAGTTAAACGAGCAGTACTTC.

The table lists this clone with a few counts. The chain links TRBV19 to TRBJ1-2; TRBD1 might be the D (6 bases). The V and J ends lost 4 bases and 1 base respectively, with 13 bases between them. Germline CDR1 and CDR2: LNHDA and SQIVND (reference sequence). This CDR3 contains 15 residues. CDR3 nucleotides: TGTGCCAGTAGTACTACCGGGACACTTAACTATGGCTACACCTTC. Residues: CASSTTGTLNYGYTF.

The chain recombines TRBV7-2 with TRBJ2-7; D gene unclear. This CDR3 contains 17 residues. Trimming pared 0 bases from V and 2 bases from J, leaving 17 bases between. Germline values: CDR1 SGHTA, CDR2 FQGNSA. Here the CDR3 reads CASSLATNKGWAYEQYF. The CDR3 DNA sequence: TGTGCCAGCAGCTTAGCTACCAACAAGGGATGGGCCTACGAGCAGTACTTC.

The DNA of the CDR3 is TGCGCCAGCAGCGAGCAATCGGGGCCAGACACCGGGGAGCTGTTTTTT. Translating gives CASSEQSGPDTGELFF. The rearrangement uses TRBV4-3 and TRBJ2-2; the D call may be TRBD1 or TRBD2 (5 bases each). The CDR3 is 16 amino acids. V was shortened by 5 bases and J by 3 bases, with 16 bases between the two germline ends. Germline V CDR1 and CDR2: LGHNA, YSLEER.

This chain connects TRBV7-2 to TRBJ2-7; TRBD2 agrees at 11 bases. The CDR3 is 16 residues long. Germline V gene data show CDR1 as SGHTA and CDR2 as FQGNSA. V trimming: 0 bases; J trimming: 6 bases; junction bases outside the gene matches: 7. The CDR3 loop reads CASSLATSGVVREQYF. In DNA, the CDR3 is TGTGCCAGCAGCTTAGCGACTAGCGGGGTGGTGCGCGAGCAGTACTTC.

The J gene is TRBJ1-4, the V gene TRBV5-1; 10 bases align to TRBD1. The CDR3 consists of 14 residues. Germline trimming cut 3 bases from V and 6 bases from J; bases unmatched to any gene: 2. CDR1 is SGHRS, CDR2 YFSETQ, per germline. Here the CDR3 reads CASSSGTGDEKLFF. The CDR3 nucleotides are TGCGCCAGCAGCTCCGGGACAGGGGATGAAAAACTGTTTTTT.

The chain is built from TRBV25-1 and TRBJ2-7, with a weak D call TRBD2 (6 bases). Germline-derived CDR1 and CDR2 are MGHDK and SYGVNS. The CDR3 consists of 14 residues. The germline V and J ends were trimmed by 4 bases and 4 bases, with 14 bases remaining between them. The DNA for the CDR3 is TGTGCCAGCAGTGGGGGGGTCTCTGGTTACGAGCAGTACTTC. Translation: CASSGGVSGYEQYF.

This clone occurred once. The rearrangement links TRBV2 to TRBJ2-7; D is undetermined. V was trimmed by 7 bases and J by 2 bases, leaving 15 bases between them. Germline V lookup: CDR1 SNHLY, CDR2 FYNNEI. The CDR3 sequence is 14 residues long. The CDR3 nucleotides are TGTGCCAGCAAGTGGGCAGAAAATACCTACGAGCAGTACTTC. It translates to CASKWAENTYEQYF.

This rearrangement joins TRBV11-2 to TRBJ2-1; D is perhaps TRBD1 or TRBD2 (5 bases each). The germline CDR1 and CDR2 sequences are SGHAT and FQNNGV. V shed 3 bases and J shed 6 bases, with 12 bases lying between them. This CDR3 is 14 amino acids long. The chain's CDR3 is CASSFGGRINEQFF. CDR3 sequence (DNA): TGTGCCAGCAGCTTTGGGGGTAGGATCAATGAGCAGTTCTTC. The full variable domain, with the rest looked up from reference TRBV11-2 and TRBJ2-1, is EAGVAQSPRYKIIEKRQSVAFWCNPISGHATLYWYQQILGQGPKLLIQFQNNGVVDDSQLPKDRFSAERLKGVDSTLKIQPAKLEDSAVYLCASSFGGRINEQFFGPGTRLTVL.

V gene TRBV19 combines with J gene TRBJ2-7, with 11 bases lining up with TRBD1. Trimming cost V 4 bases and J 3 bases; bases outside gene matches: 5. The germline V gene encodes CDR1 LNHDA and CDR2 SQIVND (reference sequence). The CDR3 has 15 amino acids. CDR3 DNA: TGTGCCAGTAGTACCTCCGGGACAGGGGGCTACGAGCAGTACTTC. Amino acids: CASSTSGTGGYEQYF.